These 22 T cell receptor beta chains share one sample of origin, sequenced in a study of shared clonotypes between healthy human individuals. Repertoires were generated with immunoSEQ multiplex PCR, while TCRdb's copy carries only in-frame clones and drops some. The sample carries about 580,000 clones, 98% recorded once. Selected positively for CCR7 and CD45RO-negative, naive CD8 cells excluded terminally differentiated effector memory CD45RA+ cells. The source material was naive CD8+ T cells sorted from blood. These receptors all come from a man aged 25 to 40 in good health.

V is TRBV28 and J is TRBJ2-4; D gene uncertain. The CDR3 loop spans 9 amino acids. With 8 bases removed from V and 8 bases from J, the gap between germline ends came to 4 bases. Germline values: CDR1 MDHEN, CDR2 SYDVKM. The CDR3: CASGDIQYF. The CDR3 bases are TGTGCCAGCGGAGACATTCAGTACTTC. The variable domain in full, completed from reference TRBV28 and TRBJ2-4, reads DVKVTQSSRYLVKRTGEKVFLECVQDMDHENMFWYRQDPGLGLRLIYFSYDVKMKEKGDIPEGYSVSREKKERFSLILESASTNQTSMYLCASGDIQYFGAGTRLSVL.

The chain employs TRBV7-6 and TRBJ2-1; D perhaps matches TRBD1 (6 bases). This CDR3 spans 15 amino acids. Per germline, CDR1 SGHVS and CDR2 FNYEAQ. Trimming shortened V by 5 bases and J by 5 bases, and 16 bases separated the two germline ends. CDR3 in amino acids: CASSALTGADNEQFF. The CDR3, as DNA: TGTGCCAGCAGCGCCCTGACAGGAGCCGACAATGAGCAGTTCTTC.

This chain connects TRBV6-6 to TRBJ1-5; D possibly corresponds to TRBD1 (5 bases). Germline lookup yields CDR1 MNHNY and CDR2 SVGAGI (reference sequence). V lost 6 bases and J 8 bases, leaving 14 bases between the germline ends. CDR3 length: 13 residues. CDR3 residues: CASRMAPGKPQHF. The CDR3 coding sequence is TGTGCCAGCAGGATGGCCCCAGGGAAGCCCCAGCATTTT.

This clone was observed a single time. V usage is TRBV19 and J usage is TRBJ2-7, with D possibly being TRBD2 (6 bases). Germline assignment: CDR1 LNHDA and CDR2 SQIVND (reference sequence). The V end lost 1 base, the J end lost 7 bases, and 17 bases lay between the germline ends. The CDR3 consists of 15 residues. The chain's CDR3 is CASSIAGTDFEEQYF. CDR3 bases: TGTGCCAGTAGTATAGCCGGGACTGACTTTGAGGAGCAGTACTTC.

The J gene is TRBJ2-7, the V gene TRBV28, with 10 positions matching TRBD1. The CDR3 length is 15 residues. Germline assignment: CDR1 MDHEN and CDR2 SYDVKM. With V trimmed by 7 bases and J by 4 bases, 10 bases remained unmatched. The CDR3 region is CASTPRQGARYEQYF. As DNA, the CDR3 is TGTGCCAGCACCCCTCGACAGGGGGCGAGGTACGAGCAGTACTTC.

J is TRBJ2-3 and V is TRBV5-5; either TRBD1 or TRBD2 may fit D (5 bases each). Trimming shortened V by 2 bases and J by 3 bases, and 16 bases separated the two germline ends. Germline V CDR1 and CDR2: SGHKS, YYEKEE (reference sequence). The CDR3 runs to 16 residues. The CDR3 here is CASSFFSGTGTDTQYF. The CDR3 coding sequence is TGTGCCAGCAGCTTTTTCTCTGGGACCGGAACAGATACGCAGTATTTT.

The CDR3 here is CASSLGTQSLGEVQHF. The DNA of the CDR3 is TGTGCCAGCAGCTTAGGGACCCAGTCTCTGGGTGAAGTCCAGCATTTT. V gene TRBV11-2 combines with J gene TRBJ1-5; D gene uncertain. Germline values: CDR1 SGHAT, CDR2 FQNNGV. This CDR3 is 16 amino acids long. Trimming cost V 1 base and J 12 bases, with 22 bases left between them.

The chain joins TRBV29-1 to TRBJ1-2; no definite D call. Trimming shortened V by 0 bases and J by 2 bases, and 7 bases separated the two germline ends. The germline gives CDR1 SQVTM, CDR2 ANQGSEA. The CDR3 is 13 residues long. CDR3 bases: TGCAGCGTTGAAGAGCGAGGAAACTATGGCTACACCTTC. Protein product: CSVEERGNYGYTF.

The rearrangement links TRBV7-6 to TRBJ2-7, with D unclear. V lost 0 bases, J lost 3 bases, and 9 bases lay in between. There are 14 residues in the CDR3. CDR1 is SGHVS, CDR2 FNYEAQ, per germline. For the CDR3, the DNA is TGTGCCAGCAGCTTAGCTTTTACAGACTACGAGCAGTACTTC. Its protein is CASSLAFTDYEQYF.

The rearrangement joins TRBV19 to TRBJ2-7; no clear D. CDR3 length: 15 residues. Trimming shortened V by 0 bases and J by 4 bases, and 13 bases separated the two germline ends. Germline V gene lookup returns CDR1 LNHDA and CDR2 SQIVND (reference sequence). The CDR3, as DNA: TGTGCCAGTAGTATAGAAAGTGCTGGAACATACGAGCAGTACTTC. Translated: CASSIESAGTYEQYF.

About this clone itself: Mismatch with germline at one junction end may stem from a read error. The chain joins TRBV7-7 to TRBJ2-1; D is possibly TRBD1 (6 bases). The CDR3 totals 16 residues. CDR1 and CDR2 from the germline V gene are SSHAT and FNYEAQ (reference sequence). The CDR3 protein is CASSFIAGTPNNEQFF. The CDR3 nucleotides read TGTGCTAGCAGCTTTATAGCCGGGACACCTAACAATGAGCAGTTCTTC.

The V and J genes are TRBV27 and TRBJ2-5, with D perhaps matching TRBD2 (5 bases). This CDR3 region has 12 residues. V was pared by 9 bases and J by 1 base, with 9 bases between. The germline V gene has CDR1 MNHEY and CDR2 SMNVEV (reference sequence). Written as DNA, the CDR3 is TGTGCCAGTGGGGAGCTCCAAGAGACCCAGTACTTC. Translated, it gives CASGELQETQYF.

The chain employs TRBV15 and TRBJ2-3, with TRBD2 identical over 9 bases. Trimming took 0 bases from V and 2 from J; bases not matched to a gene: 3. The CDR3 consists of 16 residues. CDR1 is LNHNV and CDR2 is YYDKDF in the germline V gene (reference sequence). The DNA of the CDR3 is TGTGCCACCAGCAGAGATGCGGGAGGGAACACAGATACGCAGTATTTT. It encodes CATSRDAGGNTDTQYF.

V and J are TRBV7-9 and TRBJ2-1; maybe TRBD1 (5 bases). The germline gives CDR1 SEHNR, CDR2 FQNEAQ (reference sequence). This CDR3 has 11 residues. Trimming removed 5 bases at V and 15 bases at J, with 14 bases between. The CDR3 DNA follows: TGTGCCAGCAGCCAGACAGATCGTTGGTTCTTC. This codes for CASSQTDRWFF.

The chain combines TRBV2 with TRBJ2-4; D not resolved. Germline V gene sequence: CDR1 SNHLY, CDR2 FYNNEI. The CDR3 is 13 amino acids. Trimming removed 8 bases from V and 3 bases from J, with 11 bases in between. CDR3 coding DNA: TGTGCCAGCTGGAAAGTAGGCAAAAACATTCAGTACTTC. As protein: CASWKVGKNIQYF.

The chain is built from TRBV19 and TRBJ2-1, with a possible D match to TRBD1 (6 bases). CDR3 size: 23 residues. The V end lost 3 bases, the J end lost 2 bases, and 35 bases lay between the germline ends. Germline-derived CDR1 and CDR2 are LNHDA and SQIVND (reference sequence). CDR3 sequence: CASSIGGGQKDLEERRAYNEQFF. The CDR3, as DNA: TGTGCCAGTAGTATTGGCGGCGGACAGAAGGACCTCGAGGAACGTCGGGCCTACAATGAGCAGTTCTTC.

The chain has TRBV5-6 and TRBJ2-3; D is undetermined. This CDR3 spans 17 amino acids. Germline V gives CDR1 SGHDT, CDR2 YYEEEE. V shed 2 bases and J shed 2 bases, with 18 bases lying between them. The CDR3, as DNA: TGTGCCAGCAGCTTACCCATCTCTGTAGGCCACACAGATACGCAGTATTTT. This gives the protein CASSLPISVGHTDTQYF.

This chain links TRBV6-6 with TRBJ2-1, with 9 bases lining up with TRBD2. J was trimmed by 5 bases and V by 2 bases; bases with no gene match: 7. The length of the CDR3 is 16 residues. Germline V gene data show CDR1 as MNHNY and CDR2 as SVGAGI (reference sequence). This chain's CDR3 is CASSYPLREGDNEQFF. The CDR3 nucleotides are TGTGCCAGCAGTTACCCCTTGCGGGAGGGTGACAATGAGCAGTTCTTC.

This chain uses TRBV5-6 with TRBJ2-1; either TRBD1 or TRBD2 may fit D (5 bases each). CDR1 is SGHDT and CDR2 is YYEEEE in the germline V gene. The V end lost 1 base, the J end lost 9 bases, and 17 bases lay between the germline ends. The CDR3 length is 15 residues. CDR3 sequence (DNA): TGTGCCAGCAGCTTGTTCAGGGAGATAAGGGGTGAGCAGTTCTTC. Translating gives CASSLFREIRGEQFF.

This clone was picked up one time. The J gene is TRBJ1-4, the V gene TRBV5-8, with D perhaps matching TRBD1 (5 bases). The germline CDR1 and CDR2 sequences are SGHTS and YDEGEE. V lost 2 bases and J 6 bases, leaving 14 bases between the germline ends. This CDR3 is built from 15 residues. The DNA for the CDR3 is TGTGCCAGCAGCTTCGAGGGGAGGCACGATGAAAAACTGTTTTTT. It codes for CASSFEGRHDEKLFF.

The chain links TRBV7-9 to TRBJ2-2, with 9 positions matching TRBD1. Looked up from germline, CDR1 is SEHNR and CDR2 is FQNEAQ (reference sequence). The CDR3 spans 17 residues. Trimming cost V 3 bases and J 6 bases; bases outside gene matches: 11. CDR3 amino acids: CASSFDPGQGRSGELFF. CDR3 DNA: TGTGCCAGCAGCTTCGATCCGGGACAGGGAAGGTCCGGGGAGCTGTTTTTT.

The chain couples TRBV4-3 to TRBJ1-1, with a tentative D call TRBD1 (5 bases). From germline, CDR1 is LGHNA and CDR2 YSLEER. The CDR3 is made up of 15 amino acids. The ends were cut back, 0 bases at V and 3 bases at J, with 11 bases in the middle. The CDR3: CASSQDEGRYTEAFF. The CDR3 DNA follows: TGCGCCAGCAGCCAAGATGAGGGGAGATACACTGAAGCTTTCTTT.